The entry below gives a single T cell receptor beta chain sequence along with its context. This clone has a handful of counts. Its cognate antigen has yet to be identified. No clone much larger than this one lies a single base away; base qualities are absent. V has 4 bases trimmed and J has 2 bases trimmed; junction bases matching no gene number 2. There are 14 amino acids in the CDR3, from cysteine to phenylalanine inclusive. The sequence is cut down to CDR3 DNA, 42 bases in frame from base 1. The entire amount of isolated RNA was reverse transcribed using the High Capacity cDNA Reverse Transcription Kit, so the sequenced TCRB transcripts were expressed ones. Naive, central memory and regulatory T cell samples underwent deep immunoSEQ sequencing, averaging about 3.57 million total reads per sample. After sorted cells were lysed in RLT buffer, RNA was extracted with DNase-treated RNeasy Micro or Mini kits, with the choice depending on cell number. Each cell subset was processed separately to prevent cross-contamination, with patient and healthy donor samples processed together. The immunoSEQ multiplex PCR was used to amplify TCRB sequences from cDNA, yielding 87-bp fragments that span the CDR3 region. Amplicons were sequenced on the Illumina HiSeq platform. The original pipeline was this. Synthetic template baselines were used to correct PCR bias computationally, reads within Hamming distance 2 were collapsed, and singletons that could not be merged were discarded. Reads were aligned to IMGT to assign V, D and J genes, CDR3 length, and insertions or deletions at six rearrangement sites. Within each subset, clonotype counts were normalized to sorted cell number, and only after that were true diversity and Gini coefficients computed with the tcR R package. Repertoire sharing was quantified using the overlap coefficient calculated on TCRB nucleotide sequences. This immuneACCESS table, as held by TCRdb, lists in-frame sequences with V and J called but not all clones. Of the missing ones, under half trace to an unresolved V gene in checked studies; the others have no known cause. The V and J calls and the clone size are those of that table, but D and trimming were determined from the DNA. Counted in this sample were over 120,000 clones; 10% to 15% of them appeared once. Under 1.5% of the sample is taken by the ten largest.

This sample was included in a study of beta chain features in type 1 diabetes listed by TCRdb under 2018. Study-wide context: Mean age, gender distribution, total cell number and subset yield were not different between patients and healthy donors. A total of approximately 110,000,000 sorted cells were examined across all samples, and a strong correlation was observed between cell number per subset and RNA yield. The study compared the TCRB repertoires of sorted circulating CD4+ T cell subsets in recently diagnosed type 1 diabetes patients with those in matched healthy donors. Regulatory and stem cell-like memory subsets were obtained from only 8 patients and roughly eight healthy donors, while naive and central memory subsets were obtained from all 28 donors. The full study reports these points: Naive, central memory and regulatory TCRB repertoires appeared to be more similar among patients than among healthy donors. At VDJ recombination sites, type 1 diabetes patients had fewer insertions and more deleted nucleotides, which implies abnormalities in thymic rearrangement. Type 1 diabetes patients showed a moderate but significant shortening of TCRB CDR3 length in all four CD4+ subsets. Because the HLA sub-analyses included only small numbers of individuals, any influence of HLA type on TCRB rearrangement was left unresolved. PCR might favor shorter templates, but patient and control samples were amplified and corrected together, so any skew would affect both groups equally. Because cDNA was sequenced instead of genomic DNA, activated cells with high expression could be over-represented, although the groups did not differ in activation or CD3 levels.

Each donor gave one peripheral blood draw, about 110 mL on average, collected into heparinised tubes. A BD FACSAria II was used to sort naive, central memory, regulatory and stem cell-like memory CD4+ T cells with a panel that included CD45RO, CCR7, CD25, CD127, CD95 and CD27. A purity above 95% was achieved for all sorted populations. PBMCs were isolated immediately by Lymphoprep density gradient centrifugation and stained directly without culture. So that batch effects would be minimized, each experiment stained and sorted samples in pairs, pairing one healthy donor with one patient. The specimen was central memory CD4+ T cells from blood. The TCR was taken from a man younger than 35 with type 1 diabetes. Recombination connected TRBV23-1 to TRBJ1-5, with 7 middle bases fitting TRBD1. TRBV23-1 is labeled an ORF, and its function is uncertain. The nucleotides are TGCGCCAGCAGTCCTGGACAGGGCAATCAGCCCCAGCATTTT. It encodes CASSPGQGNQPQHF.